This entry lists 24 T cell receptor beta chains sequenced from one sample in a study of control samples from healthy donors and cancer patients. Method: immunoSEQ multiplex PCR; TCRdb's copy keeps in-frame clones and lacks some. The data contain over 100,000 clones, 92% of them seen just once; the ten biggest clones take up 2% to 2.5%. Sequences were obtained from blood. The receptors shown here come from a woman aged 45-65 years in good health.

The rearrangement uses TRBV19 and TRBJ2-7; 9 positions agree with TRBD1. The CDR3 consists of 14 residues. V shed 3 bases, J shed 6 bases, and the junction held 6 bases outside the gene matches. CDR1 and CDR2 from the germline V gene are LNHDA and SQIVND (reference sequence). The CDR3 here is CASSMNRGPGEQYF. In nucleotides, the CDR3 is TGTGCCAGTAGTATGAACAGGGGGCCTGGCGAGCAGTACTTC.

This clone has just one count. The chain uses TRBV6-6 and TRBJ1-5, with 10 positions matching TRBD1. The CDR3 runs to 16 residues. CDR1 and CDR2 (germline): MNHNY, SVGAGI (reference sequence). The V segment lost 5 bases and the J segment 2 bases; nucleotides outside the gene matches: 6. CDR3 protein: CASSTKTGGGNQPQHF. CDR3 coding DNA: TGTGCCAGCAGTACGAAGACAGGGGGCGGCAATCAGCCCCAGCATTTT.

The J gene is TRBJ1-1, the V gene TRBV2; possible D gene TRBD1, 6 bases. The germline V gene has CDR1 SNHLY and CDR2 FYNNEI. The CDR3 runs to 14 residues. Trimming took off 1 base at V and 4 bases at J, with 10 bases between the two ends. CDR3 sequence reads: CASSEEGRGTEAFF. The CDR3 DNA is TGTGCCAGCAGTGAAGAAGGCAGGGGCACTGAAGCTTTCTTT.

The J gene is TRBJ1-3, the V gene TRBV5-5; 10 nucleotides match TRBD1. The CDR3 has 16 residues. Germline trimming cut 1 base from V and 4 bases from J; bases unmatched to any gene: 5. Germline CDR1 SGHKS, CDR2 YYEKEE (reference sequence). CDR3 bases: TGTGCCAGCAGCTTGTTCCGGGACAGGGGAGGAAACACCATATATTTT. This translates into CASSLFRDRGGNTIYF.

J is TRBJ1-3 and V is TRBV29-1, with 9 bases matching TRBD1. Germline loops: CDR1 SQVTM, CDR2 ANQGSEA. The V gene end was trimmed by 5 bases and the J gene end by 4 bases; junction bases not matched to a gene: 12. The CDR3 is 16 amino acids. CDR3 DNA: TGCAGCGTTCTGGCCCCGGGACAGGGAACCGGAAACACCATATATTTT. This translates into CSVLAPGQGTGNTIYF.

This chain uses TRBV4-1 with TRBJ1-6, with D perhaps TRBD1 (5 bases). Trimming cost V 5 bases and J 0 bases, with 17 bases left between them. This CDR3 region has 18 residues. Per the germline V gene, CDR1 is MGHRA and CDR2 is YSYEKL. The CDR3 nucleotides are TGCGCCAGCAGCAGCCCGGGACGGAAAAGCTCCTATAATTCACCCCTCCACTTT. The encoded protein is CASSSPGRKSSYNSPLHF.

The chain carries TRBV10-1 and TRBJ1-2; 8 bases align to TRBD1. With V trimmed by 3 bases and J by 7 bases, 7 bases remained unmatched. Germline V gene lookup returns CDR1 WNHNN and CDR2 SYGVQD (reference sequence). This CDR3 has 14 amino acids. The DNA of the CDR3 is TGCGCCAGCAGTGATCAACAGGGGGTGGCTGGCTACACCTTC. Translation gives CASSDQQGVAGYTF.

This clone was recorded once. The chain carries TRBV5-1 and TRBJ2-2; 10 positions agree with TRBD1. CDR3 length: 14 residues. Germline CDR1 is SGHRS and CDR2 is YFSETQ. V dropped 3 bases and J dropped 6; count of bases not matched to a gene: 2. The CDR3 DNA reads TGCGCCAGCAGCTGGGGACAGGGGCCCGGGGAGCTGTTTTTT. Protein: CASSWGQGPGELFF.

The chain joins TRBV27 to TRBJ2-3, with unresolved D. Trimming removed 7 bases from V and 1 base from J, with 15 bases in between. There are 15 residues in the CDR3. CDR1 and CDR2 from the germline V gene are MNHEY and SMNVEV (reference sequence). The DNA of the CDR3 is TGTGCCAGCAACCCCATGGCCGACCGCACAGATACGCAGTATTTT. As protein: CASNPMADRTDTQYF.

The CDR3 DNA follows: TGCAGCGTCGCAACGACAGGGCGCACTGAAGCTTTCTTT. Its translation: CSVATTGRTEAFF. The chain is built from TRBV29-1 and TRBJ1-1, with TRBD1 matching 7 bases. Germline assignment: CDR1 SQVTM and CDR2 ANQGSEA. The CDR3 contains 13 residues. V lost 6 bases, J lost 4 bases, and 8 bases stayed unmatched.

The chain recombines TRBV6-2 or TRBV6-3 with TRBJ2-7; TRBD1 agrees at 8 bases. Germline values: CDR1 MNHEY, CDR2 SVGEGT. The V segment lost 0 bases and the J segment 3 bases; nucleotides outside the gene matches: 4. The CDR3 spans 15 residues. Here the CDR3 reads CASSYSAGQGYEQYF. The CDR3 DNA sequence: TGTGCCAGCAGTTACTCGGCTGGACAGGGCTACGAGCAGTACTTC.

V is TRBV2 and J is TRBJ1-1; 7 positions agree with TRBD1. This CDR3 is built from 13 residues. V lost 6 bases, J lost 4 bases, and 5 bases stayed unmatched. Germline V gene lookup returns CDR1 SNHLY and CDR2 FYNNEI. CDR3 coding DNA: TGTGCCAGCAGCTTGGACAGGAGCACTGAAGCTTTCTTT. Translating it yields CASSLDRSTEAFF.

This chain links TRBV28 with TRBJ2-7; possibly TRBD2 for D (6 bases). Trimming took 6 bases from V and 3 from J, leaving 15 bases between them. This CDR3 contains 14 residues. The germline V gene has CDR1 MDHEN and CDR2 SYDVKM. As DNA, the CDR3 is TGTGCCAGCAGAAGCCGGGACTTAAGCTACGAGCAGTACTTC. Translated, it gives CASRSRDLSYEQYF.

The chain is built from TRBV19 and TRBJ1-1; D is undetermined. The V and J ends lost 4 bases and 7 bases respectively, with 7 bases between them. The CDR3 is 11 residues long. Germline assignment: CDR1 LNHDA and CDR2 SQIVND (reference sequence). The CDR3 loop reads CASSTHSEAFF. Here the CDR3 DNA reads TGTGCCAGTAGTACCCACAGTGAAGCTTTCTTT.

The genes are TRBV7-9 and TRBJ1-2; possible D gene TRBD1, 6 bases. This CDR3 contains 14 residues. Germline CDR1 reads SEHNR; CDR2 reads FQNEAQ (reference sequence). V lost 5 bases, J lost 7 bases, and 17 bases lay in between. The CDR3 reads CASSPQGFLGGYTF. CDR3 DNA sequence: TGTGCCAGCAGCCCCCAGGGGTTTCTGGGTGGCTACACCTTC.

The chain is built from TRBV9 and TRBJ1-6; D not certain. The CDR3 is 14 amino acids. Trimming left V 4 bases short and J 9 bases short, with 14 bases between. CDR1 and CDR2 from the germline V gene are SGDLS and YYNGEE. The chain's CDR3 is CASSLAGVSSPLHF. For the CDR3, the DNA is TGTGCCAGCAGCCTGGCAGGTGTCAGTTCACCCCTCCACTTT.

V gene TRBV19 combines with J gene TRBJ1-4, with TRBD1 identical over 8 bases. V lost 5 bases to trimming and J lost 2 bases; unmatched junction nucleotides: 7. Germline V gene data show CDR1 as LNHDA and CDR2 as SQIVND (reference sequence). This CDR3 spans 16 amino acids. CDR3 sequence: CASSARGLGTNEKLFF. The CDR3 region has the DNA TGTGCCAGTAGTGCCAGGGGGCTCGGGACTAATGAAAAACTGTTTTTT. The variable domain in full, completed from reference TRBV19 and TRBJ1-4, reads DGGITQSPKYLFRKEGQNVTLSCEQNLNHDAMYWYRQDPGQGLRLIYYSQIVNDFQKGDIAEGYSVSREKKESFPLTVTSAQKNPTAFYLCASSARGLGTNEKLFFGSGTQLSVL.

The chain uses TRBV14 and TRBJ1-1; D remains unclear. Germline V gives CDR1 SGHDN, CDR2 FVKESK. V lost 6 bases, J lost 5 bases, and 13 bases lay in between. This CDR3 has 13 residues. CDR3 in DNA: TGTGCCAGCAGAAATAACCGGAATACTGAAGCTTTCTTT. Translation: CASRNNRNTEAFF. The whole variable domain, remainder taken from reference TRBV14 and TRBJ1-1, is EAGVTQFPSHSVIEKGQTVTLRCDPISGHDNLYWYRRVMGKEIKFLLHFVKESKQDESGMPNNRFLAERTGGTYSTLKVQPAELEDSGVYFCASRNNRNTEAFFGQGTRLTVV.

The chain links TRBV3-1 (or the pseudogene TRBV3-2) to TRBJ2-5, with TRBD2 matching 9 bases. The CDR3 extends over 17 amino acids. Germline V gives CDR1 LGHDT, CDR2 YNNKEL (reference sequence). The junction had 7 bases not matched to a gene; V was cut back by 2 bases and J by 0 bases. The CDR3 here is CASSQRGGGGDQETQYF. The CDR3 coding sequence is TGTGCCAGCAGCCAAAGGGGAGGCGGGGGGGACCAAGAGACCCAGTACTTC.

The V gene is TRBV5-1, the J gene TRBJ2-3; no firm D call. The CDR3 length is 14 residues. Trimming removed 0 bases at V and 6 bases at J, with 11 bases between. CDR1 is SGHRS, CDR2 YFSETQ, per germline. Written as DNA, the CDR3 is TGCGCCAGCAGCTTGGCCGGTGGGTTGGATACGCAGTATTTT. Translating it yields CASSLAGGLDTQYF.

This sequence joins TRBV5-4 and TRBJ1-2; 7 bases fit TRBD1. The junction had 6 bases not matched to a gene; V was cut back by 2 bases and J by 5 bases. The CDR3 totals 14 residues. CDR1 is SGHNT and CDR2 is YYREEE in the germline V gene (reference sequence). The CDR3 nucleotides are TGTGCCAGCAGCTTCTTCAGGGGGGAGTATGGCTACACCTTC. This gives the protein CASSFFRGEYGYTF.

The V call is TRBV5-1, the J call TRBJ1-1; D is possibly TRBD1 (6 bases). Looked up from germline, CDR1 is SGHRS and CDR2 is YFSETQ. V gave up 3 bases and J gave up 1 base, with 13 bases separating them. The CDR3 extends over 15 amino acids. The CDR3 region has the DNA TGCGCCAGCAGCTCAGCGGACAGATCGAACACTGAAGCTTTCTTT. This sequence encodes CASSSADRSNTEAFF.

V gene TRBV19 combines with J gene TRBJ1-6, with a tentative D call TRBD1 (5 bases). Germline CDR1 reads LNHDA; CDR2 reads SQIVND (reference sequence). The germline V and J ends were trimmed by 6 bases and 8 bases, with 14 bases remaining between them. This CDR3 has 14 residues. The DNA of the CDR3 is TGTGCCAGTAGAAGGGGCGGTCCGGATTCACCCCTCCACTTT. Its translation: CASRRGGPDSPLHF.

The CDR3 loop is CASSTTGTRGYGYTF. The CDR3 nucleotides are TGTGCCAGCAGTACCACAGGGACCCGAGGGTATGGCTACACCTTC. This sequence joins TRBV6-5 and TRBJ1-2; TRBD1 might be the D (6 bases). There are 15 residues in the CDR3. Germline V lookup: CDR1 MNHEY, CDR2 SVGAGI. The germline V and J ends were trimmed by 5 bases and 5 bases, with 18 bases remaining between them.